This T cell receptor (beta chain) was sequenced in a study of cytomegalovirus exposure and HLA in healthy donors. Study at large: Earlier results showed roughly 120 million unique TCR beta sequences derived from approximately 180 million T cells.

Both 60 Vbeta primers and 13 Jbeta primers went into the PCR. Using immunoSEQ multiplex PCR, the repertoire was profiled, and TCRdb retains in-frame clones only, with some absent. The table has 100,000 or so clones, about 81% seen once; the top ten hold about 2%. The receptor comes from a man younger than 35 in good health and CMV-seronegative. Sample: PBMCs.

DNA for the CDR3: TGTGCCAGCAGGGACCAGGGACTCTACTCAGGCTGGGAGCAGTTCTTC. Translating gives CASRDQGLYSGWEQFF. The genes are TRBV9 and TRBJ2-1, with a possible D match to TRBD2 (6 bases). The CDR3 spans 16 residues. Germline V CDR1 and CDR2: SGDLS, YYNGEE. V was pared by 5 bases and J by 10 bases, with 25 bases between.